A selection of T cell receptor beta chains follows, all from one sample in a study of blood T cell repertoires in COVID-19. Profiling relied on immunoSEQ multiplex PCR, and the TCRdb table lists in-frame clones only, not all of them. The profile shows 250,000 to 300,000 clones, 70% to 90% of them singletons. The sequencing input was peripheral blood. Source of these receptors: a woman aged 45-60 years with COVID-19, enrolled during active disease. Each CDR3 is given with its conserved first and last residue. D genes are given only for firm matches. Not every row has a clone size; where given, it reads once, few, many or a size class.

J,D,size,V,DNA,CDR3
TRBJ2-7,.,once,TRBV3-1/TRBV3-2,TGTGCCAGCAGCCCCACCCTAGCGCGCTCCTACGAGCAGTACTTC,CASSPTLARSYEQYF
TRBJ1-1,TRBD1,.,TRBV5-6,TGTGCCAGCAGCCTAAGCAGGGGGCGCAGCACTGAAGCTTTCTTT,CASSLSRGRSTEAFF
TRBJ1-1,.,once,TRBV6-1,TGTGCCAGCAGTGAAGGGGGCAGGGAAGCTTTCTTT,CASSEGGREAFF
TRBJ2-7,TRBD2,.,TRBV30,TGTGCCTGGAATCCGGGGGGGATAGGGTACTACGAGCAGTACTTC,CAWNPGGIGYYEQYF
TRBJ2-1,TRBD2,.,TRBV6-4,TGTGCCAGCAGTCCTCTTAGCGGGAGGGCCTCTCTCAATGAGCAGTTCTTC,CASSPLSGRASLNEQFF
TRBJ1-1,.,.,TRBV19,TGTGCCAGTAGTACCCGGGGATCGGGGACTGAAGCTTTCTTT,CASSTRGSGTEAFF
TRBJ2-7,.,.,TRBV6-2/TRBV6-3,TGTGCCAGCAGCCCCGACATGGAGCAGTACTTC,CASSPDMEQYF
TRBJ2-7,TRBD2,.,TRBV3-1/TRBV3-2,TGTGCCAGCAGCCAGCGGGGGGGCCCCCAGGAGCAGTACTTC,CASSQRGGPQEQYF
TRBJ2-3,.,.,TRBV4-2,TGTGCCAGCAGCCAAGAACGTAGTAGGGGTGGCACAGATACGCAGTATTTT,CASSQERSRGGTDTQYF
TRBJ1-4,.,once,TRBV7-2,TGTGCCAGCAGCGCTATGGGGGGGATGAGTGAAAAACTGTTTTTT,CASSAMGGMSEKLFF
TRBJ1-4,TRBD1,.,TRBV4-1,TGCGCCAGCAGCCCGGGACAGACACATGAAAAACTGTTTTTT,CASSPGQTHEKLFF
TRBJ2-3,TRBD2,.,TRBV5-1,TGCGCCAGCAGCTATAGCGGGAGAACAGATACGCAGTATTTT,CASSYSGRTDTQYF
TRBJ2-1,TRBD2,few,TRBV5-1,TGCGCCAGCAGCGACGGGACTAGGGCCCACAATGAGCAGTTCTTC,CASSDGTRAHNEQFF
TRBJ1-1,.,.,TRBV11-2,TGTGCCAGCAGCACACGGGGGGGGAACACTGAAGCTTTCTTT,CASSTRGGNTEAFF
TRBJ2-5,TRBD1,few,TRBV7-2,TGTGCCAGCAGCAAAACAGGGGGTCGGGAGACCCAGTACTTC,CASSKTGGRETQYF
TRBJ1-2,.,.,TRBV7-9,TGTGCCAGCAGCCGGGAATCACGTGGCTACACCTTC,CASSRESRGYTF
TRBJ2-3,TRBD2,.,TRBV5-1,TGCGCCAGCAGCTTGGAGCTAGCGGGAGCAGATACGCAGTATTTT,CASSLELAGADTQYF
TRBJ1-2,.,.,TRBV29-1,TGCAGCGTTGAGGCGGGGGGGCCCGCTAACTATGGCTACACCTTC,CSVEAGGPANYGYTF
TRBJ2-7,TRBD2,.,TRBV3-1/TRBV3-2,TGTGCCAGCAGCCAAGAGCTACTAGCGGGGAAAACCTACGAGCAGTACTTC,CASSQELLAGKTYEQYF
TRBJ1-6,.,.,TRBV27,TGTGCCAGCAGTTTAGACAGTCGGTCACCCCTCCACTTT,CASSLDSRSPLHF
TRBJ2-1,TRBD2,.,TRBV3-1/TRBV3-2,TGTGCCAGCAGCCAAGAGAGAGTTAGCGGGAGTTTAATTACGGCCCTGTTCTTC,CASSQERVSGSLITALFF
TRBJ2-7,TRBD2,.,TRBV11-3,TGTGCCAGCAGCTTAGGGAGGCTAGCGGGCTTCTCCTACGAGCAGTACTTC,CASSLGRLAGFSYEQYF
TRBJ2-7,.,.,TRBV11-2,TGTGCCAGCAGCGCGACTTTAAACTTCGACGAGCAGTACTTC,CASSATLNFDEQYF
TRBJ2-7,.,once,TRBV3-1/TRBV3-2,TGTGCCAGCAAGATACAGGGTTCCTACGAGCAGTACTTC,CASKIQGSYEQYF
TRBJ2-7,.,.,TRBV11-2,TGTGCCAGCAGCTTATTTGGGGGCCATACATACGAGCAGTACTTC,CASSLFGGHTYEQYF
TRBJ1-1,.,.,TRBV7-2,TGTGCCAGCAACGACCCTCCGGGACGGGGAGGCGCTAGGCGCACTGAAGCTTTCTTT,CASNDPPGRGGARRTEAFF
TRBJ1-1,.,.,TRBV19,TGTGCCAGTAGTACTTCAGGGGTACGGACTGAAGCTTTCTTT,CASSTSGVRTEAFF
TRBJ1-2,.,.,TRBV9,TGTGCCAGCAGCTTCTACCGGGACTCAAGCTACACCTTC,CASSFYRDSSYTF
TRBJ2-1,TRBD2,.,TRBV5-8,TGTGCCAGCAGCTACATAACTAGCGGGAGGGCGAATGAGCAGTTCTTC,CASSYITSGRANEQFF
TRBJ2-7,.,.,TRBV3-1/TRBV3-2,TGTGCCAGCAGCCGCTCCGGCGGGATAACCTACGAGCAGTACTTC,CASSRSGGITYEQYF